This T cell receptor beta chain was sequenced for a study of cytomegalovirus exposure and HLA in healthy donors (TCRdb year 2017). Concerning the study at large: An earlier analysis of roughly 610 of the donors reported 276 Gb of sequence data and 117 million unique TCR beta sequences obtained from roughly 170 million T cells. An early release covering around 630 HLA-typed donors comprised about 320 gigabases of sequencing data and around 80 million unique TCR sequences. Among the roughly 400 genotyped donors, roughly 80% belonged to the genetic ancestry cluster associated with self-reported Caucasian donors. The aim of the study was to test whether cataloging public T cell receptors could identify signatures of past pathogen exposure. The study used immunosequencing to profile the T cell repertoires of hundreds of subjects and linked those repertoires to cytomegalovirus serostatus. Along with the roughly 710-subject first cohort, a separate validation cohort of around 110 different subjects was used. To predict cytomegalovirus infection status, the study brought together high-throughput TCR immunosequencing, statistical association of individual TCRs with disease status, and machine learning. A later analysis re-analyzed previously published TCR beta repertoires from 666 donors and added high-resolution HLA genotyping to study TCR occurrence patterns. Rather than drawing on any new phenotypic data, the later analysis identified candidate immune exposures from TCR beta sequences and the way those sequences occurred across donors. To decide whether each TCR beta V gene segment behaved as functional or pseudogenic, an earlier analysis of approximately 590 of the donors relied on high-throughput TCR beta sequencing. Donor age, sex, ethnicity and CMV serostatus were compiled alongside the repertoire data. Genome-wide SNP genotypes for about 60% of the roughly 670 donors were used in a later genetic analysis, which treated that subset as a discovery cohort. All discovery cohort repertoires had been generated on a single sequencing platform. HLA typing included class I and class II loci at four-digit resolution. Typing coverage varied by locus: roughly 629-640 donors for A, B, C, DRB1 and DQB1; 500 to 550 for DQA1; approximately 610 for DPA1; 400 to 480 for DPB1. About five DR-DQ haplotypes were treated as single units for association and clustering because of strong linkage in the cohort. On average, 235,054 unique TCR beta nucleotide sequences were sequenced per donor among about 400 genotyped donors of the cohort, with 15% to 20% of those sequences being non-productive.

Results and caveats for the whole study, not just this receptor: A later analysis found that most CMV-associated TCR beta chains appeared HLA-restricted, with HLA associations seemingly driven largely by CMV exposure. It was suggested by the authors that the approach could potentially be generalized to other disease states and immunological phenotypes. At a false discovery rate of 0.05, a later analysis linked approximately 18,000 TCR beta sequences to specific HLA alleles. In both the original and validation cohorts, the classifier was reported to diagnose cytomegalovirus status with high specificity and sensitivity. The presence/absence analyses assumed that sequencing depth was roughly uniform across donors, and that assumption may not be true. Only TCR beta chains were sequenced in this cohort, and the absence of alpha or paired-chain data limited detectable features. A group of highly shared sequence variants was considered likely to be a technical artifact of the sequencing pipeline. CMV serostatus was the only immune exposure information available for the cohort. In a later analysis, HLA-associated TCR beta chains showed more clonal expansion and lower generation probabilities than non-associated chains that were equally common. A further reported finding was that TCR beta sequences accurately predicted the HLA-A and HLA-B alleles for most subjects in the first cohort. In a later analysis, several top co-occurrence clusters were reported to appear linked to parvovirus B19, influenza, CMV and Epstein-Barr virus. A later analysis found that TCR association rates varied across HLA loci, with DRB1 alleles showing the most associated TCRs and HLA-C alleles the fewest. Linkage disequilibrium might explain the correlated functional status among segregating V segments, but an unknown experimental factor could not be excluded. In a later genetic analysis, fewer N-insertions in productive TCRs were reported among donors in an Asian-associated ancestry cluster than the roughly 640-donor mean. While some public TCRs were present in many individuals, most TCR sequences turned up only very rarely across donors. Because HLA typing was unavailable for some donors at each locus, only the typed subset was used in association tests. In vitro tests confirmed that a few of the cytomegalovirus-associated TCR beta chains recognize cytomegalovirus antigens. An earlier analysis of approximately 570 of the donors showed that most TCR beta V segments appeared in productive rearrangements either about 90% or about 30% of the time, which broadly matched IMGT annotations. Because counts were too low, roughly 17 rarely observed V segments, including chromosome 9 orphons, were left out of the earlier analysis of 587 of the donors. When HLA alleles, especially DR and DQ, strongly co-occurred, attributing TCR associations to individual alleles was difficult. The study listed approximately 150 TCR beta chains as associated with cytomegalovirus. V-gene and J-gene trimming of TCR beta chains was associated with a missense DCLRE1C variant in a later genetic analysis, and the association was replicated in an independent cohort.

Preparation of the library involved the immunoSEQ multiplex PCR assay. For the multiplex PCR, a mixture combining 60 forward primers for TCR Vbeta segments and 13 reverse primers for TCR Jbeta segments was used. The CDR3 region of rearranged TCR beta genes was amplified from genomic DNA with a multiplex PCR assay. On the Illumina HiSeq System, the amplified TCR beta libraries were sequenced as 87-base-pair reads. As for how the authors treated the data: Across the 670 or so repertoires, a later analysis counted roughly 77 million unique TCR beta chains, roughly 11 million of which were shared by at least two donors. Raw reads were error-corrected and collapsed into unique sequences by a nearest-neighbor algorithm in which closely related sequences were merged to remove PCR and sequencing errors. CDR3 sequences were aligned to IMGT reference sequences to assign V, D and J gene segments. For a sequence to be retained, a match of at least six nucleotides was required to both a V gene segment and a J gene segment. A rearrangement was called productive if the CDR3 had no stop codons and remained in frame with V and J, and every other rearrangement was called non-productive. CDR3 was defined by IMGT convention, running from the second conserved V-encoded cysteine to the conserved J-encoded phenylalanine. The earlier analysis of around 640 of the donors excluded sequences that lacked an unambiguous match to a single V gene segment. In an earlier analysis of approximately 610 of the donors, V segments were called functional above 56.7% productive rearrangements and were called segregating when the between-donor standard deviation exceeded 5%. A statistical classification framework was built for diagnosing cytomegalovirus status from the catalog of TCR beta chain sequences. In a later analysis, V and J genes were assigned by comparing TCR nucleotide sequences against IMGT/GENE-DB human TR gene sequences. A later analysis assigned CDR3 sequences and most-parsimonious VDJ recombination scenarios with the TCRdist pipeline. A later analysis defined each TCR beta chain by its CDR3 amino acid sequence plus V-gene family, and excluded reads lacking a unique V-gene family. As a way to deal with suspected cross-contamination and a sequencing artifact, a later analysis dropped over 550 nucleotide sequences that were highly shared and had low generation probability. In a later analysis, a clonal expansion index was calculated for each public chain from normalized within-repertoire ranks of inferred template counts. In a later analysis, generation probabilities were computed using a VDJ recombination model fitted to out-of-frame rearrangements, and the results were checked against IGoR. In a later analysis, hypergeometric tests were used to score TCR-TCR, TCR-HLA and TCR-CMV co-occurrence, with a repertoire-size bias correction applied to TCR pairs. In a later analysis, false discovery rates were estimated by permuting HLA or CMV assignments 20 times. In a later analysis, co-occurring TCRs were grouped using DBSCAN, and TCRdist sequence similarity was added for clustering within HLA-allele-positive subsets. Repertoires with fewer than 30,000 or more than 120,000 public chains were left out of co-occurrence clustering, as were a few repertoires with anomalous nucleotide sharing. Not all clones reach the TCRdb copy of this immuneACCESS table, which keeps in-frame sequences only. Checked studies attribute under half of the gap to unresolved V genes and leave the rest unexplained. Clone size and the V and J calls come from that table; the DNA yielded D and trimming. The table for this sample records about 200,000 clones. 1.1% of the sample rests with the top ten.

About this clone: Its antigen has not been determined.

The cohort comprised some 730 healthy bone marrow donors. At the time of sampling, all cohort members were nominally healthy, though unrecorded immune exposures were likely present. The donor tested CMV seropositive, placing the donor among the approximately 290 seropositive members of the cohort. A peripheral blood sample was provided by each donor, and peripheral blood mononuclear cells were used for TCR beta sequencing. Genomic DNA was extracted from the blood cell samples with the Qiagen DNeasy Blood Extraction Kit. This sequence originates from a girl under 10 years old in good health and CMV-seropositive. Sequenced sample: PBMCs.

The CDR3 is CASSMGQGADTQYF. The nucleotides read TGCGCCAGCAGCATGGGACAGGGCGCGGATACGCAGTATTTT. The chain links TRBV5-1 with TRBJ2-3; 9 nucleotides in the junction match TRBD1. Reading from cysteine to phenylalanine, the CDR3 counts 14 amino acids. Just the 42-base CDR3 DNA is kept, in frame starting at base 1. The germline V gene supplies CDR1 SGHRS and CDR2 YFSETQ. V is cut back by 4 bases and J by 6 bases, with 6 bases in the junction unmatched.